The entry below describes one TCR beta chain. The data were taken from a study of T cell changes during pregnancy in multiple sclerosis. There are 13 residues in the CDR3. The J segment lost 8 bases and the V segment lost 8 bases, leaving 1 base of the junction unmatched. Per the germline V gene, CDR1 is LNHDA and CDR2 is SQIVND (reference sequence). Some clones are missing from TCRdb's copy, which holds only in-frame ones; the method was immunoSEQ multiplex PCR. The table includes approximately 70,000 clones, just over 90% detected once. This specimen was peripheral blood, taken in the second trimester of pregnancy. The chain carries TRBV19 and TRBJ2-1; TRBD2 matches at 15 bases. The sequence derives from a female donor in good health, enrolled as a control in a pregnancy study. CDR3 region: CASGLAGGDEQFF. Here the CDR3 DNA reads TGTGCCAGTGGACTAGCGGGAGGGGATGAGCAGTTCTTC.